The T cell receptor beta chain described here comes from a study of T cells in Graves' hyperthyroidism and ophthalmopathy. Study results and limitations: In the blood, most expanded thyroid clonotypes above 0.001 appeared as well.

This clonotype was detected a few times. Antigen specificity is unknown. Extraction of PBMCs used about 9.2 ml of fresh peripheral blood. Per the germline V gene, CDR1 is MNHEY and CDR2 is SVGAGI. This CDR3 spans 14 amino acids. Trimming stripped 8 bases from V and 6 bases from J, with 16 bases between. Regions amplified from RNA transcripts were the TCR beta CDR3 regions. Carried out on the TCR CDR3, a first-round RT-PCR used the HTBI primer set. Each CDR3 protein is one row after TCRdb ran MiXCR on the multiplex PCR reads. The sample carries approximately 480,000 distinct CDR3 sequences, 20% recorded once.

The receptor comes from a man between 18 and 35 years old with Graves' hyperthyroidism. Sequencing was carried out using blood. This chain uses TRBV6-5 with TRBJ2-2, with D possibly being TRBD2 (6 bases). The CDR3 loop is CASREIHWAGELFF. The DNA for the CDR3 is TGTGCCAGCCGGGAGATCCATTGGGCCGGGGAGCTGTTTTTT.